Listed below are T cell receptor beta chains from one sample, sequenced in a study of shared clonotypes between healthy human individuals. The method was immunoSEQ multiplex PCR; TCRdb's version includes in-frame clones alone and lacks a portion of them. In the table there are 2,500,000 or so clones, around 90% of which are singletons. The sample was naive CD4+ T cells from PBMCs. The origin of the receptors is a man aged 18 to 29 in good health. Some clones in this sample may be carry-over from other donors' samples. Both conserved end residues are part of each CDR3. The order of the fields is clone size, J gene, D gene, V gene, CDR3 DNA, CDR3 protein. D genes are given only for firm matches. Clone size is stated in some rows and not others, as once, few, many or a class when expanded.

clone_size: -
j_call: TRBJ1-1
d_call: TRBD1
v_call: TRBV27
cdr3_nt: TGTGCCAGCAGTTTAACTGATCGGACAGGGGGTACAGCTTTCTTT
cdr3_aa: CASSLTDRTGGTAFF

clone_size: -
j_call: TRBJ2-3
d_call: TRBD2
v_call: TRBV7-9
cdr3_nt: TGTGCCAGCAGCTTGCTAGCGGGTGCTAGCACAGATACGCAGTATTTT
cdr3_aa: CASSLLAGASTDTQYF

clone_size: once
j_call: TRBJ2-7
d_call: TRBD1
v_call: TRBV27
cdr3_nt: TGTGCCAGCAGTTCATACCCACGGGACAGGGGGCAGGGCGAGCAGTACTTC
cdr3_aa: CASSSYPRDRGQGEQYF

clone_size: -
j_call: TRBJ1-3
d_call: -
v_call: TRBV5-1
cdr3_nt: TGCGCCAGCAGCTCGCGGCCTCAGGTGAACACCATATATTTT
cdr3_aa: CASSSRPQVNTIYF

clone_size: -
j_call: TRBJ1-3
d_call: -
v_call: TRBV7-9
cdr3_nt: TGTGCCAGCAGCTTAGCGTCAGGAAACACCATATATTTT
cdr3_aa: CASSLASGNTIYF

clone_size: -
j_call: TRBJ2-1
d_call: TRBD2
v_call: TRBV28
cdr3_nt: TGTGCCAGCAGGGGGACTAGCGGGAGACGCAATGAGCAGTTCTTC
cdr3_aa: CASRGTSGRRNEQFF

clone_size: -
j_call: TRBJ2-5
d_call: -
v_call: TRBV5-6
cdr3_nt: TGTGCCAGCAGCTTGGGACCCGTCGAGACCCAGTACTTC
cdr3_aa: CASSLGPVETQYF

clone_size: -
j_call: TRBJ2-5
d_call: -
v_call: TRBV18
cdr3_nt: TGTGCCAGCTCACCACCGTCCGGTTACCAAGAGACCCAGTACTTC
cdr3_aa: CASSPPSGYQETQYF

clone_size: -
j_call: TRBJ1-2
d_call: TRBD1
v_call: TRBV5-1
cdr3_nt: TGCGCCAGCAGCTTGGACGGGACAGCTCCTAACTATGGCTACACCTTC
cdr3_aa: CASSLDGTAPNYGYTF

clone_size: -
j_call: TRBJ2-7
d_call: -
v_call: TRBV7-8
cdr3_nt: TGTGCCAGCAGCTCCAGGGAAAGGGGCCCTCTAAACGAGCAGTACTTC
cdr3_aa: CASSSRERGPLNEQYF

clone_size: once
j_call: TRBJ2-3
d_call: TRBD2
v_call: TRBV10-2
cdr3_nt: TGCGCCAGCAGTAAGCGGGAGATAGATACGCAGTATTTT
cdr3_aa: CASSKREIDTQYF

clone_size: -
j_call: TRBJ1-5
d_call: -
v_call: TRBV10-3
cdr3_nt: TGTGCCGCCCACAGTGATAGCAATCAGCCCCAGCATTTT
cdr3_aa: CAAHSDSNQPQHF

clone_size: -
j_call: TRBJ1-1
d_call: -
v_call: TRBV4-3
cdr3_nt: TGCGCCAGCAGCCAAGGGTGGGGGGCCTACACTGAAGCTTTCTTT
cdr3_aa: CASSQGWGAYTEAFF

clone_size: once
j_call: TRBJ1-3
d_call: -
v_call: TRBV29-1
cdr3_nt: TGCAGCGGGAGGGCAAGCGGCGGAAACACCATATATTTT
cdr3_aa: CSGRASGGNTIYF

clone_size: -
j_call: TRBJ2-7
d_call: TRBD1
v_call: TRBV4-2
cdr3_nt: TGTGCCAGCGCGAAGGGACAGGACCTCTCCTACGAGCAGTACTTC
cdr3_aa: CASAKGQDLSYEQYF

clone_size: -
j_call: TRBJ2-1
d_call: TRBD2
v_call: TRBV14
cdr3_nt: TGTGCCAGCAGCCAACTTCTAGCGGGAGGCTACAATGAGCAGTTCTTC
cdr3_aa: CASSQLLAGGYNEQFF

clone_size: -
j_call: TRBJ1-2
d_call: TRBD1
v_call: TRBV28
cdr3_nt: TGTGCCAGCAGCTCAGTGATAGGGGGCCGATACTATGGCTACACCTTC
cdr3_aa: CASSSVIGGRYYGYTF

clone_size: -
j_call: TRBJ2-1
d_call: -
v_call: TRBV11-3
cdr3_nt: TGTGCCAGCAGCCGAAGCGGGCTAGGGGGCAATGAGCAGTTCTTC
cdr3_aa: CASSRSGLGGNEQFF

clone_size: -
j_call: TRBJ1-1
d_call: -
v_call: TRBV5-8
cdr3_nt: TGTGCCAGCAGTCGGGGGGAGGGAGTCTCTGAAGCTTTCTTT
cdr3_aa: CASSRGEGVSEAFF

clone_size: once
j_call: TRBJ1-1
d_call: -
v_call: TRBV5-1
cdr3_nt: TGCGCCAGCAGCCCCAGGGTTTCAAACACTGAAGCTTTCTTT
cdr3_aa: CASSPRVSNTEAFF

clone_size: -
j_call: TRBJ2-5
d_call: TRBD1
v_call: TRBV28
cdr3_nt: TGTGCCAGCAGTTTGGCAGGGGGCTCGGTGAAGACCCAGTACTTC
cdr3_aa: CASSLAGGSVKTQYF

clone_size: -
j_call: TRBJ2-7
d_call: TRBD1
v_call: TRBV7-3
cdr3_nt: TGTGCCAGCAGCTCACCGGGACAGGGAGTCTACGAGCAGTACTTC
cdr3_aa: CASSSPGQGVYEQYF

clone_size: once
j_call: TRBJ2-7
d_call: -
v_call: TRBV5-4
cdr3_nt: TGTGCCAGCAGCTTGGCGGGCAGGGGAAGCTACGAGCAGTACTTC
cdr3_aa: CASSLAGRGSYEQYF

clone_size: -
j_call: TRBJ1-4
d_call: -
v_call: TRBV5-6
cdr3_nt: TGTGCCAGCAGCTTTGGAGAGAATGAAAAACTGTTTTTT
cdr3_aa: CASSFGENEKLFF

clone_size: -
j_call: TRBJ2-6
d_call: TRBD1
v_call: TRBV6-5
cdr3_nt: TGTGCCAGCAGCCGACAGGGGAGGTCCAACGTCCTGACTTTC
cdr3_aa: CASSRQGRSNVLTF